This T cell receptor (beta chain) was identified in a study of blood T cell repertoires in COVID-19. In the study overall: The United States, Italy and Spain supplied acute and convalescent COVID-19 samples. Sources were T cells, B-cell-depleted T cells, or PBMCs; the material itself was cDNA or gDNA.

Study processing details: Using reference gene primer amplification, nucleated cell counts were estimated. Data came from immunoSEQ multiplex PCR; TCRdb stores just in-frame clones and leaves some out. From that table come the V and J calls and clone size; the DNA was used to work out D and trimming. The sample lists about 160,000 clones, approximately 75% occurring once. The germline V and J ends were trimmed by 2 bases and 2 bases, with 15 bases remaining between them. The CDR3 extends over 17 amino acids. Looked up from germline, CDR1 is MNHEY and CDR2 is SVGEGT. This TCR was recovered from a human donor in a cohort sampled during active COVID-19. V gene TRBV6-2 or TRBV6-3 combines with J gene TRBJ2-2; possible D gene TRBD2, 6 bases. The source material was peripheral blood. The chain's CDR3 is CASSYGGTLLNTGELFF. CDR3 sequence (DNA): TGTGCCAGCAGTTACGGGGGGACCTTACTTAACACCGGGGAGCTGTTTTTT.